This T cell receptor (beta chain) was profiled in a study of shared clonotypes between healthy human individuals. Study background: CD4 naive cells filled three plates per donor, CD4 memory three, CD8 naive two and CD8 memory one.

Positively selected for CCR7, the CD45RO-negative cells used as naive CD8 cells excluded terminally differentiated effector memory CD45RA+ cells. Germline V lookup: CDR1 SNHLY, CDR2 FYNNEI. Trimming shortened V by 8 bases and J by 0 bases, and 20 bases separated the two germline ends. The length of the CDR3 is 18 residues. In the original workflow: In the immunoSEQ data, sequences were junction-only and lacked quality scores, so filtering differed. The assay was immunoSEQ multiplex PCR, and TCRdb's table has in-frame clones only and misses some. The D gene and trimming were derived from the DNA, and the V and J assignments and clone size from that table. The table records about 2.1 million clones, 90% to 95% of them present only once.

The V and J genes are TRBV2 and TRBJ1-6; no clear D gene. This TCR came from a man aged 18 to 30 in good health. Some clones in this sample may be carry-over from other donors' samples. Sequencing was carried out using naive CD8+ T cells from PBMCs. DNA of the CDR3: TGTGCCAGCTGTTATACAGCGGCGTCGGGCTCCTATAATTCACCCCTCCACTTT. It encodes CASCYTAASGSYNSPLHF.